This T cell receptor (beta chain) was found in a study of shared clonotypes between healthy human individuals. As defined, naive CD8 cells were CD45RO-negative and positively selected for CCR7, with terminally differentiated effector memory CD45RA+ cells excluded. This clone was seen once. The authors split each subset's genomic DNA evenly across several immunoSEQ plates. Some clones are missing from TCRdb's copy, which holds only in-frame ones; the method was immunoSEQ multiplex PCR. The repertoire consists of about 680,000 clones, with around 90% occurring once and the leading ten covering more than 20%. The CDR3 length is 13 residues. Germline V gene sequence: CDR1 GTSNPN, CDR2 SVGIG (reference sequence). V was pared by 1 base and J by 0 bases, with 6 bases between.

The chain employs TRBV30 and TRBJ1-1; no clear D gene. The sequenced sample consisted of naive CD8+ T cells sorted from blood. The source of this sequence is a man younger than 45 in good health. The CDR3 region has the DNA TGTGCCTGGAGTGACGGGGTGAACACTGAAGCTTTCTTT. Amino acids: CAWSDGVNTEAFF.